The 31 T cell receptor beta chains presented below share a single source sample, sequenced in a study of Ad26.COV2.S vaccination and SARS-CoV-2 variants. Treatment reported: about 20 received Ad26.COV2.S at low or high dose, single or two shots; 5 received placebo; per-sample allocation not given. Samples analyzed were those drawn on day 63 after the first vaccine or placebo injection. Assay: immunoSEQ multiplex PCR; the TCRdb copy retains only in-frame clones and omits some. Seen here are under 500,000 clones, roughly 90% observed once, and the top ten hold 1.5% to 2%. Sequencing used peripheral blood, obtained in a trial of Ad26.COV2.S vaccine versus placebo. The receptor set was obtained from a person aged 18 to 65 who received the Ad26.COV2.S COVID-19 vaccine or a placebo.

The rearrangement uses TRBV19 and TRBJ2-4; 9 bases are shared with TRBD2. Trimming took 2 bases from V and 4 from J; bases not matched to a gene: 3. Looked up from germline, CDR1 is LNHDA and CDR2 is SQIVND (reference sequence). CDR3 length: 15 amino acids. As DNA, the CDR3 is TGTGCCAGTAGTATACTAGCGGGGCCTAAAAACATTCAGTACTTC. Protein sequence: CASSILAGPKNIQYF.

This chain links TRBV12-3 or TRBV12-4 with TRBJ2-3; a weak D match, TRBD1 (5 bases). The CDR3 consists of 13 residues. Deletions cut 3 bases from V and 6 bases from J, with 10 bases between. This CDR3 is CASSFQGFDTQYF. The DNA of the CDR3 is TGTGCCAGCAGTTTCCAGGGTTTTGATACGCAGTATTTT.

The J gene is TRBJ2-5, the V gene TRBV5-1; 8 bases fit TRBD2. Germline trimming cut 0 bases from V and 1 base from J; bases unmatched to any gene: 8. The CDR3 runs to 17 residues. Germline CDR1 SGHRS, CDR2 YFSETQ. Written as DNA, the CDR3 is TGCGCCAGCAGCTTGGGGGAGCTTAGCGGGGCCCAAGAGACCCAGTACTTC. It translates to CASSLGELSGAQETQYF.

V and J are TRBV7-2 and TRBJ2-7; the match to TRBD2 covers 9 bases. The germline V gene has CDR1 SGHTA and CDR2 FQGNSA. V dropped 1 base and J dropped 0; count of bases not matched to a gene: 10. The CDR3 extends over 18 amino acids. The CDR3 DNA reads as TGTGCCAGCAGCTTAGGCTACTTGGCGGGGGGGAGCTCCTACGAGCAGTACTTC. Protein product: CASSLGYLAGGSSYEQYF.

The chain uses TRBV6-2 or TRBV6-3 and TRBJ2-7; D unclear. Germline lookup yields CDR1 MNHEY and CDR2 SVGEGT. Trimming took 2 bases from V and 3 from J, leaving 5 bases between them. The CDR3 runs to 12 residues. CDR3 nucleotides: TGTGCCAGCAGTTACCCGGGCTACGAGCAGTACTTC. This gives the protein CASSYPGYEQYF.

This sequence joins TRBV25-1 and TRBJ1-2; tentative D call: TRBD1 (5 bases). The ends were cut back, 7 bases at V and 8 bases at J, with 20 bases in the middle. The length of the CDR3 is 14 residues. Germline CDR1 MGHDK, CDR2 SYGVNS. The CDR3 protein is CASTPNRGVGGYTF. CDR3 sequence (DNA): TGTGCCAGCACCCCCAACCGGGGGGTCGGGGGCTACACCTTC.

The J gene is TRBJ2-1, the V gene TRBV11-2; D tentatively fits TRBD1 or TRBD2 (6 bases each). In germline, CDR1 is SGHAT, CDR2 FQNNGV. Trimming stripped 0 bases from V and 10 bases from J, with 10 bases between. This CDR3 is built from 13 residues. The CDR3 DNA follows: TGTGCCAGCAGCTTAGACGGGGGCGGCGAGCAGTTCTTC. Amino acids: CASSLDGGGEQFF.

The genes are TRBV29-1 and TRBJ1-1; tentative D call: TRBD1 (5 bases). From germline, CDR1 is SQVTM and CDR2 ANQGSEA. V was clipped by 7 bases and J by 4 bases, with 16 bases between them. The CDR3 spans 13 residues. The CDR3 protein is CSAWELGGTEAFF. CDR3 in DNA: TGCAGCGCCTGGGAGTTGGGGGGCACTGAAGCTTTCTTT.

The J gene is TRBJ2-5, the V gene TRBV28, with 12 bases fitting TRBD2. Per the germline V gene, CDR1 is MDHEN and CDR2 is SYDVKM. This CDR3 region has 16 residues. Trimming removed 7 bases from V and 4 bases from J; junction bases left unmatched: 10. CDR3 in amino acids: CASIPPSGGDTETQYF. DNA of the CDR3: TGTGCCAGCATCCCCCCTAGCGGGGGGGATACAGAGACCCAGTACTTC.

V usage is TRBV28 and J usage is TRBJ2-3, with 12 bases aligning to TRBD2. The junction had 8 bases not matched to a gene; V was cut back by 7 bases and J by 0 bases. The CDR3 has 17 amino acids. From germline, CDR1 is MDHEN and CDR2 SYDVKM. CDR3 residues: CASISGLAGGSTDTQYF. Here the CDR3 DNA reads TGTGCCAGCATATCGGGGCTAGCGGGGGGGAGCACAGATACGCAGTATTTT. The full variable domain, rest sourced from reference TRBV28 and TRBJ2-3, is DVKVTQSSRYLVKRTGEKVFLECVQDMDHENMFWYRQDPGLGLRLIYFSYDVKMKEKGDIPEGYSVSREKKERFSLILESASTNQTSMYLCASISGLAGGSTDTQYFGPGTRLTVL.

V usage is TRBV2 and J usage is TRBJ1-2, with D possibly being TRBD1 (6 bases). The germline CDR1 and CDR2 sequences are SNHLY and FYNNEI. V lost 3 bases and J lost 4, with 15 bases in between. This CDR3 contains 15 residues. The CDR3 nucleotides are TGTGCCAGCAGTGATGAAGGGGCAGGGGTCTATGGCTACACCTTC. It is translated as CASSDEGAGVYGYTF. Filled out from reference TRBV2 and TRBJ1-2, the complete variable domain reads EPEVTQTPSHQVTQMGQEVILRCVPISNHLYFYWYRQILGQKVEFLVSFYNNEISEKSEIFDDQFSVERPDGSNFTLKIRSTKLEDSAMYFCASSDEGAGVYGYTFGSGTRLTVV.

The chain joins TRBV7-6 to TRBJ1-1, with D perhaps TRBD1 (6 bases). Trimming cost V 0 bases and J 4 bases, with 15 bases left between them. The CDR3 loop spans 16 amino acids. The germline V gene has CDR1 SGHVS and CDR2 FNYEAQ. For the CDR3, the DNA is TGTGCCAGCAGCTTAGCCGCGGGGGGCTGGGGCACTGAAGCTTTCTTT. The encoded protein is CASSLAAGGWGTEAFF.

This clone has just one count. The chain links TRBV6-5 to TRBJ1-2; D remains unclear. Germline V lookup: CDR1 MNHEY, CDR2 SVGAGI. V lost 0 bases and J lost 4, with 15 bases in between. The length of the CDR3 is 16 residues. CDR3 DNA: TGTGCCAGCAGTTACTCGATCGATTTTGCCCGCTATGGCTACACCTTC. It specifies CASSYSIDFARYGYTF.

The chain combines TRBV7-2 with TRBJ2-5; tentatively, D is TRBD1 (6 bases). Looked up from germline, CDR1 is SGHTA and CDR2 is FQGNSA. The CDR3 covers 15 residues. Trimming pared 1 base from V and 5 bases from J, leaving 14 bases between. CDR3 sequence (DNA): TGTGCCAGCAGCTTAGGGGACAACAGGAGGGAGACCCAGTACTTC. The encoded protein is CASSLGDNRRETQYF.

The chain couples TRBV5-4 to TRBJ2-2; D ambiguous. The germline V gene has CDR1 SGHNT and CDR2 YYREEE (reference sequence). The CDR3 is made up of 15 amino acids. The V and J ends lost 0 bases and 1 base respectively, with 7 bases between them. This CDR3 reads CASSLAAGNTGELFF. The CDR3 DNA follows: TGTGCCAGCAGCTTGGCCGCCGGGAACACCGGGGAGCTGTTTTTT. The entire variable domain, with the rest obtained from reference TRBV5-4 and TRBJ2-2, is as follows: ETGVTQSPTHLIKTRGQQVTLRCSSQSGHNTVSWYQQALGQGPQFIFQYYREEENGRGNFPPRFSGLQFPNYSSELNVNALELDDSALYLCASSLAAGNTGELFFGEGSRLTVL.

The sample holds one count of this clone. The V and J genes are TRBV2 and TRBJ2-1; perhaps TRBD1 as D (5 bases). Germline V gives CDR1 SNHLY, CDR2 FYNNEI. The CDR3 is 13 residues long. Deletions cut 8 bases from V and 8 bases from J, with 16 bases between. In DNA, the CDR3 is TGTGCCAGCGAGCAGGGCGGTTTGGATGAGCAGTTCTTC. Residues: CASEQGGLDEQFF.

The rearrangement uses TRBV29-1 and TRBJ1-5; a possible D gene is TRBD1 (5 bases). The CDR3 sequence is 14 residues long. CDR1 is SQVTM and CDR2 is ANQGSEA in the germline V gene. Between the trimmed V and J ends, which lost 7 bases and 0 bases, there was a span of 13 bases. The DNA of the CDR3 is TGCAGCGCCGCCGAGGGGTTTAGCAATCAGCCCCAGCATTTT. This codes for CSAAEGFSNQPQHF.

The CDR3 is CARAGQGTDTQYF. In DNA form, the CDR3 reads TGTGCCAGGGCGGGACAGGGAACAGATACGCAGTATTTT. This chain joins TRBV2 and TRBJ2-3; 9 nucleotides agree with TRBD1. This CDR3 has 13 amino acids. CDR1 SNHLY and CDR2 FYNNEI come from the germline V gene. The junction had 4 bases not matched to a gene; V was cut back by 9 bases and J by 3 bases.

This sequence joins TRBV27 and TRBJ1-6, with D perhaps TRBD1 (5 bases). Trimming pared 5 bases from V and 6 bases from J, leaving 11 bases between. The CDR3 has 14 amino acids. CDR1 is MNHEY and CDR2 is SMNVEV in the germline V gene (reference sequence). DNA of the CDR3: TGTGCCAGCAGTATGGGGGTGGGTAATTCACCCCTCCACTTT. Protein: CASSMGVGNSPLHF.

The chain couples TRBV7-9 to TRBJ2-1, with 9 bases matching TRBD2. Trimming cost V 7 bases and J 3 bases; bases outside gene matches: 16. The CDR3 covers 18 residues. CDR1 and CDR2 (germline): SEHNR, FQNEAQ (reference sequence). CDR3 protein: CASIHSGVAGDHYNEQFF. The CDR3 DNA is TGTGCCAGCATCCACTCTGGGGTAGCGGGGGATCACTACAATGAGCAGTTCTTC. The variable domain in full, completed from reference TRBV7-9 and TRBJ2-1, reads DTGVSQNPRHKITKRGQNVTFRCDPISEHNRLYWYRQTLGQGPEFLTYFQNEAQLEKSRLLSDRFSAERPKGSFSTLEIQRTEQGDSAMYLCASIHSGVAGDHYNEQFFGPGTRLTVL.

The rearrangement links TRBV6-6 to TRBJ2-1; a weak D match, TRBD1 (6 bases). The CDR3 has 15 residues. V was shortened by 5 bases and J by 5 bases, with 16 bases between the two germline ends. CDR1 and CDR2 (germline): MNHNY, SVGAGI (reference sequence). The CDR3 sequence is CASSAVGAANNEQFF. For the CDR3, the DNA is TGTGCCAGCAGTGCCGTGGGGGCGGCGAACAATGAGCAGTTCTTC.

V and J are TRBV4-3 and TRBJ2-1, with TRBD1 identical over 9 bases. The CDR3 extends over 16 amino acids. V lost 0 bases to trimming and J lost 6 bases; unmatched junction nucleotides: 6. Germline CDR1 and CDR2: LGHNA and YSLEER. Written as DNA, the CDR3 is TGCGCCAGCAGCCAAGATCTGGTGGACAGGGGCAATGAGCAGTTCTTC. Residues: CASSQDLVDRGNEQFF.

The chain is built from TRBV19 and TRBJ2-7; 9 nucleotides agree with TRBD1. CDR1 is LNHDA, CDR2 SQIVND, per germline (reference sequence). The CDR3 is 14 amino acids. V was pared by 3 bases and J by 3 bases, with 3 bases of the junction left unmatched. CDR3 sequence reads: CASSIRTGVYEQYF. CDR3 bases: TGTGCCAGTAGTATCAGGACAGGGGTCTACGAGCAGTACTTC.

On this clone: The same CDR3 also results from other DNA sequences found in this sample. The CDR3 bases are TGTGCCAGCAGTTACGGGCAGGGACGTGGCTACACCTTC. The encoded protein is CASSYGQGRGYTF. The chain combines TRBV6-5 with TRBJ1-2; a weak D match, TRBD1 (5 bases). V dropped 2 bases and J dropped 7 bases, with 11 bases sitting between them. CDR3 length: 13 amino acids. Germline CDR1 is MNHEY and CDR2 is SVGAGI.

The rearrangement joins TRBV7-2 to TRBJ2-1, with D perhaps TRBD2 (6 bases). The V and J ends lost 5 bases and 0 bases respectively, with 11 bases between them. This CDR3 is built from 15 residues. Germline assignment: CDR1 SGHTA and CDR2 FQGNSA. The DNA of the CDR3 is TGTGCCAGCAGCGCGGGACCCCTCTCCTACAATGAGCAGTTCTTC. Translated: CASSAGPLSYNEQFF.

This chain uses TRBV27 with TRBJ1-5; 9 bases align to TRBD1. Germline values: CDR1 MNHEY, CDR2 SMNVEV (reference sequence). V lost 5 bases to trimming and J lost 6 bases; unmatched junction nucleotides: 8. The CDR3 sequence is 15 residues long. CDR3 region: CASSPRGQGGQPQHF. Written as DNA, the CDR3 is TGTGCCAGCAGTCCGAGGGGACAGGGAGGTCAGCCCCAGCATTTT.

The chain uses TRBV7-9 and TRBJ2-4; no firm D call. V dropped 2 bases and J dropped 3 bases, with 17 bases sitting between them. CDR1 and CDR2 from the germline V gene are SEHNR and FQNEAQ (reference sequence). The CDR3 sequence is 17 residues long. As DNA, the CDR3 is TGTGCCAGCAGCTTAATTCTCCCTAACGCGTTCAAAAACATTCAGTACTTC. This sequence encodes CASSLILPNAFKNIQYF. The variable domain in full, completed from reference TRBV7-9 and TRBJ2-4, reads DTGVSQNPRHKITKRGQNVTFRCDPISEHNRLYWYRQTLGQGPEFLTYFQNEAQLEKSRLLSDRFSAERPKGSFSTLEIQRTEQGDSAMYLCASSLILPNAFKNIQYFGAGTRLSVL.

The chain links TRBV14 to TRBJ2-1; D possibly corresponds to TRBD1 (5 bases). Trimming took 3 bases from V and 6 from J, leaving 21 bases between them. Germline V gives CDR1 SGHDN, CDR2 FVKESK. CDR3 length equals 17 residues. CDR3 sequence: CASSHMWGRDGSNEQFF. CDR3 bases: TGTGCCAGCAGCCACATGTGGGGCAGGGATGGATCCAATGAGCAGTTCTTC.

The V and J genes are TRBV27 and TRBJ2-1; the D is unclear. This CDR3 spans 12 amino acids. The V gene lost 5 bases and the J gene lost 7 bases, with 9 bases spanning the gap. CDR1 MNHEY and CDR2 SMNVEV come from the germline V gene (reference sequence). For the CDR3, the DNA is TGTGCCAGCAGTGAACGTATAAATGAGCAGTTCTTC. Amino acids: CASSERINEQFF.

The CDR3 here is CASSSETGQGTEAFF. The CDR3 DNA reads TGCGCCAGCAGCTCAGAAACAGGGCAGGGGACTGAAGCTTTCTTT. This rearrangement joins TRBV5-1 to TRBJ1-1; D possibly corresponds to TRBD1 (6 bases). CDR3 length: 15 residues. Per the germline V gene, CDR1 is SGHRS and CDR2 is YFSETQ. With 3 bases removed from V and 5 bases from J, the gap between germline ends came to 17 bases.

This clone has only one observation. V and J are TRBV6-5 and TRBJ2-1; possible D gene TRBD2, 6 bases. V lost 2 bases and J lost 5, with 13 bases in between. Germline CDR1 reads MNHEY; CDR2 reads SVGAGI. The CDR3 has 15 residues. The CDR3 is CASSYAQGGHNEQFF. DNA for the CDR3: TGTGCCAGCAGTTACGCCCAGGGAGGTCACAATGAGCAGTTCTTC.